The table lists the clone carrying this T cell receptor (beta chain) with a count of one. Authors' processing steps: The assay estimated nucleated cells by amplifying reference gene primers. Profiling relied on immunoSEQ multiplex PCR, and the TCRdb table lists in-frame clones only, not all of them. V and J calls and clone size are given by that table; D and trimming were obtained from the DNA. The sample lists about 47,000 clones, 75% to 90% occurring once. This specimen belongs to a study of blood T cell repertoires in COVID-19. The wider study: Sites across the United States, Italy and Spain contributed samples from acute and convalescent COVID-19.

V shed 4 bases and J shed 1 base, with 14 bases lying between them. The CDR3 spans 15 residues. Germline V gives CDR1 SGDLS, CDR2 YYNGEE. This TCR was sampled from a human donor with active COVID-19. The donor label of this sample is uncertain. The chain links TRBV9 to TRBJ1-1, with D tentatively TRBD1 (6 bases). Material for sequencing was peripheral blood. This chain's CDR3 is CASSRGAGWNTEAFF. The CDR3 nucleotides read TGTGCCAGCAGCCGGGGGGCAGGATGGAACACTGAAGCTTTCTTT.